This section outlines one TCR beta chain sequence together with its context. Its antigen remains unknown. Germline CDR1 is DFQATT and CDR2 is SNEGSKA (reference sequence). V lost 5 bases and J lost 3; bases outside the gene matches: 6. The CDR3 loop spans 15 amino acids. This entry is derived from a study of vaccination and CD4 T cells after COVID-19. Whole-study context: The control cultures got either a CEFX pool, an HIV-1 Nef pool, or no peptide at all.

As to treatment: approximately 9-day PBMC culture with coronavirus spike peptide pools or control peptides (ViraFEST assay). The authors cultured 2 million to 2.5 million PBMCs per well with about 10 IU/ml IL-2 and about 9.4 ug/ml peptide pools. Cultured CD4+ T-cell DNA underwent Oncomine TCR Beta short-read sequencing. Each CDR3 protein is one row after TCRdb ran MiXCR on the PCR reads. Here the sample spans roughly 14,000 distinct CDR3 sequences, approximately 48% being singletons. The clonotype was recovered from a human donor who had recovered from COVID-19. This specimen consisted of CD4+ T cells from blood, cultured in vitro, obtained before SARS-CoV-2 vaccination. V and J are TRBV20-1 and TRBJ2-1; 11 nucleotides match TRBD2. The CDR3 reads CSASSSGRIYNEQFF. The CDR3 bases are TGCAGTGCTTCGTCTAGCGGGAGGATCTACAATGAGCAGTTCTTC.